The 4 T cell receptor beta chains below all came from one sample that was sequenced in a study of early T cells in non-severe SARS-CoV-2 infection. From the 5' RACE reads, TCRdb called clonotypes with MiXCR, one entry per CDR3 protein. The table lists around 60,000 distinct CDR3 sequences, 12% of them singletons, with roughly a tenth in the top ten. The sample taken for sequencing was whole blood. The source is an adult who was a healthcare worker with PCR-confirmed SARS-CoV-2 infection or an uninfected control (not recorded which).

This clonotype was seen repeatedly, ten times or more. The chain combines TRBV7-9 with TRBJ2-1, with 14 bases that match TRBD2. Germline lookup yields CDR1 SEHNR and CDR2 FQNEAQ (reference sequence). The V gene end was trimmed by 6 bases and the J gene end by 0 bases; junction bases not matched to a gene: 1. CDR3 length: 16 residues. For the CDR3, the DNA is TGTGCCAGCAGGGGGACTAGCGGGAGCTCCTACAATGAGCAGTTCTTC. Protein: CASRGTSGSSYNEQFF.

The V gene is TRBV20-1, the J gene TRBJ2-7; unclear D gene. Germline V gives CDR1 DFQATT, CDR2 SNEGSKA (reference sequence). This CDR3 comprises 11 residues. V shed 3 bases and J shed 1 base, with 4 bases lying between them. CDR3 coding DNA: TGCAGTGCTAGGGGATCCTACGAGCAGTACTTC. Protein product: CSARGSYEQYF.

The chain couples TRBV19 to TRBJ2-2; possible D gene TRBD2, 5 bases. CDR1 and CDR2 from the germline V gene are LNHDA and SQIVND (reference sequence). Trimming pared 7 bases from V and 1 base from J, leaving 10 bases between. The CDR3 contains 14 residues. CDR3 DNA sequence: TGTGCCAGTACCCGGAGGCAGAACACCGGGGAGCTGTTTTTT. Protein sequence: CASTRRQNTGELFF.

This clonotype showed up just a few times. The genes are TRBV29-1 and TRBJ2-7, with D unresolved. Trimming pared 3 bases from V and 6 bases from J, leaving 15 bases between. Germline V lookup: CDR1 SQVTM, CDR2 ANQGSEA. The CDR3 spans 13 residues. CDR3 in amino acids: CSVDGSGVPEQYF. CDR3 nucleotide sequence: TGCAGCGTTGACGGTAGTGGGGTCCCCGAGCAGTACTTC.